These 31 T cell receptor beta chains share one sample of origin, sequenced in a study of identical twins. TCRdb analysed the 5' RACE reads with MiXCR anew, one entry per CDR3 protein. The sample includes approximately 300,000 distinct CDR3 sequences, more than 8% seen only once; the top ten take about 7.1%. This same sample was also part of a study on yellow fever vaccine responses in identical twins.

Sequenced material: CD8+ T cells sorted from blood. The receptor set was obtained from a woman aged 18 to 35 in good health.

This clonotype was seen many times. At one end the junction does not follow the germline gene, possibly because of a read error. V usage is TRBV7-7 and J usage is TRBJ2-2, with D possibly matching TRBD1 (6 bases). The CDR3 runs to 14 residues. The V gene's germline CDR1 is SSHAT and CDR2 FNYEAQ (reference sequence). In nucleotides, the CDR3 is TGTGCTAGCAGCTTAGTGAGGGGGTCCGGGGAGCTGTTTTTT. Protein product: CASSLVRGSGELFF. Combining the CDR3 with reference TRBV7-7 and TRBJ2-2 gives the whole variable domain GAGVSQSPRYKVTKRGQDVTLRCDPISSHATLYWYQQALGQGPEFLTYFNYEAQPDKSGLPSDRFSAERPEGSISTLTIQRTEQRDSAMYRCASSLVRGSGELFFGEGSRLTVL.

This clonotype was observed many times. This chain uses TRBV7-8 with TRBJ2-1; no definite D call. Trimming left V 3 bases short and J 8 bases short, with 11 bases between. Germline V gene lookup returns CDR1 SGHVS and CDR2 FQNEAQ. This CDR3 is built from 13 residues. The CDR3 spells CASSFHVIHEQFF. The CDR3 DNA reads TGTGCCAGCAGCTTCCACGTGATCCATGAGCAGTTCTTC. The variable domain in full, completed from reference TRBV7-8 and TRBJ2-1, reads GAGVSQSPRYKVAKRGQDVALRCDPISGHVSLFWYQQALGQGPEFLTYFQNEAQLDKSGLPSDRFFAERPEGSVSTLKIQRTQQEDSAVYLCASSFHVIHEQFFGPGTRLTVL.

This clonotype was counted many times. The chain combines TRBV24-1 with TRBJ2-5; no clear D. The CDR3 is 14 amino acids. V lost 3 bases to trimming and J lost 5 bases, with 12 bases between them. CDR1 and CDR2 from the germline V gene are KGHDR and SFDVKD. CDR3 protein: CATSDGLGRETQYF. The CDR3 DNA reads TGTGCCACCAGTGATGGTCTAGGGCGGGAGACCCAGTACTTC.

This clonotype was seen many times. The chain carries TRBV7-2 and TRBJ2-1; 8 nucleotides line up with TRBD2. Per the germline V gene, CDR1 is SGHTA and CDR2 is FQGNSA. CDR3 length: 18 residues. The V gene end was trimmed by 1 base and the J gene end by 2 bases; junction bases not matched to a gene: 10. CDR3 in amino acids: CASSLGRGANTPYNEQFF. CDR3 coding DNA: TGTGCCAGCAGCTTAGGGCGGGGGGCGAATACCCCCTACAATGAGCAGTTCTTC.

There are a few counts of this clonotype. DNA for the CDR3: TGCAGCGTTGCGAATAGGGGGACAGGGGATAGGGATGAGCAGTTCTTC. Protein sequence: CSVANRGTGDRDEQFF. The rearrangement joins TRBV29-1 to TRBJ2-1, with 10 bases identical to TRBD1. With 4 bases clipped from V and 8 bases from J, the junction kept 14 bases outside the gene matches. The CDR3 is 16 amino acids. Germline V CDR1 and CDR2: SQVTM, ANQGSEA.

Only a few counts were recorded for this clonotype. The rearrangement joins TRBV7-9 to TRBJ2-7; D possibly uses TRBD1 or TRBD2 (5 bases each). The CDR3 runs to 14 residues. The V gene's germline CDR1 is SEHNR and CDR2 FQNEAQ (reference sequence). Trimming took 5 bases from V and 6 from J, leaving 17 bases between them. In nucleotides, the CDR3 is TGTGCCAGCAGCCTGTCGTACGGGACGGTCGAGCAGTACTTC. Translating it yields CASSLSYGTVEQYF.

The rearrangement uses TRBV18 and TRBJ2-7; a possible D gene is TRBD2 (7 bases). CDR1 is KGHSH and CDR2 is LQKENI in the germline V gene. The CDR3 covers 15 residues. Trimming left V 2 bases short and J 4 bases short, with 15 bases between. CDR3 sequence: CASSPAGRGGYEQYF. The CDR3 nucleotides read TGTGCCAGCTCACCAGCCGGTAGGGGGGGTTACGAGCAGTACTTC. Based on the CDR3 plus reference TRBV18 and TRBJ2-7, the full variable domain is NAGVMQNPRHLVRRRGQEARLRCSPMKGHSHVYWYRQLPEEGLKFMVYLQKENIIDESGMPKERFSAEFPKEGPSILRIQQVVRGDSAAYFCASSPAGRGGYEQYFGPGTRLTVT.

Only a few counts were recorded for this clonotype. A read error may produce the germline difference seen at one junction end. CDR3 DNA: TGTGCCAGCAGCCAAGTGACAGGGGACGAAGGTTTCTTT. This gives the protein CASSQVTGDEGFF. V gene TRBV3-1 combines with J gene TRBJ1-1, with 8 bases lining up with TRBD1. This CDR3 has 13 residues. CDR1 and CDR2 from the germline V gene are LGHDT and YNNKEL (reference sequence).

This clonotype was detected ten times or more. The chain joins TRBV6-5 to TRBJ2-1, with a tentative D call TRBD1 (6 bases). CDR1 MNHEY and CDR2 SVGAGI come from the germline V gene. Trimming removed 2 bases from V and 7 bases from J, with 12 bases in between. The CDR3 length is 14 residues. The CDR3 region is CASSYQGLWNEQFF. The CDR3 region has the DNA TGTGCCAGCAGTTACCAGGGGCTGTGGAATGAGCAGTTCTTC.

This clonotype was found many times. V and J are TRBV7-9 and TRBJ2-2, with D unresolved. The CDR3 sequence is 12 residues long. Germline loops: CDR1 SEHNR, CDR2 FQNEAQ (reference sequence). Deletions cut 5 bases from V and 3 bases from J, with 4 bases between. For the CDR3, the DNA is TGTGCCAGCAGCGGGTACACCGGGGAGCTGTTTTTT. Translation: CASSGYTGELFF. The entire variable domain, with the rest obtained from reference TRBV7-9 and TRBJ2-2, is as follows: DTGVSQNPRHKITKRGQNVTFRCDPISEHNRLYWYRQTLGQGPEFLTYFQNEAQLEKSRLLSDRFSAERPKGSFSTLEIQRTEQGDSAMYLCASSGYTGELFFGEGSRLTVL.

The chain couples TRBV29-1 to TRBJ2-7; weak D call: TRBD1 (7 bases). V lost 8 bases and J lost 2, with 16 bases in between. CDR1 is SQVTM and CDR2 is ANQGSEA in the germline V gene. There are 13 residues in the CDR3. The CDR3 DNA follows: TGCAGCTGCCGCGGGACAGAAACCTACGAGCAGTACTTC. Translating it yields CSCRGTETYEQYF.

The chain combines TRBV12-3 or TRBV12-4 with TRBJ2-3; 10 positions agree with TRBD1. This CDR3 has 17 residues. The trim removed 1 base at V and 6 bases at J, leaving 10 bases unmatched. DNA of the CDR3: TGTGCCAGCAGTTTAGAAGGGACAGGGGTAGGGTTGGATACGCAGTATTTT. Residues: CASSLEGTGVGLDTQYF.

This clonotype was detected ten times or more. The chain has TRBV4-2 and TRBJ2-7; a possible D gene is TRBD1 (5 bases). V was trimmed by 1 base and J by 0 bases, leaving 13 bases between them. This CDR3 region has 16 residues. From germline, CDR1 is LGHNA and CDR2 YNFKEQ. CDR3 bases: TGTGCCAGCAGCCAAGCATTGGACACCATCTCCTACGAGCAGTACTTC. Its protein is CASSQALDTISYEQYF.

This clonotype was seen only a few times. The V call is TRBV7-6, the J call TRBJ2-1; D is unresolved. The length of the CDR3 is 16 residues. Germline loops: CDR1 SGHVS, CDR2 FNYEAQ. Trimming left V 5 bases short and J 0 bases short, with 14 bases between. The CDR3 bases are TGTGCCAGCAGCCCAGTTGAAGCGAGCTCCTACAATGAGCAGTTCTTC. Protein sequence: CASSPVEASSYNEQFF. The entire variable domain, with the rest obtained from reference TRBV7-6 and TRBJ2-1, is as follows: GAGVSQSPRYKVTKRGQDVALRCDPISGHVSLYWYRQALGQGPEFLTYFNYEAQQDKSGLPNDRFSAERPEGSISTLTIQRTEQRDSAMYRCASSPVEASSYNEQFFGPGTRLTVL.

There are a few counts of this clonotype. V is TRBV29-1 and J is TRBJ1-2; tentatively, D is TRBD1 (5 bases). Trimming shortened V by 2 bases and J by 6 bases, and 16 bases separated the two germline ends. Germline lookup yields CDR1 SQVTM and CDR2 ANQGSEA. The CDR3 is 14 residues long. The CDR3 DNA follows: TGCAGCGTTGAAAAATGGGCAGGGACGGATGGCTACACCTTC. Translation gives CSVEKWAGTDGYTF.

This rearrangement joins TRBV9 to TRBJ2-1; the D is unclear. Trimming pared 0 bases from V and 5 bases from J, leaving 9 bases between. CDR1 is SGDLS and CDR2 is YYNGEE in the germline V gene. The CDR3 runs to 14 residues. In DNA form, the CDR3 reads TGTGCCAGCAGCGTAGCTAGTTTCGACAATGAGCAGTTCTTC. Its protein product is CASSVASFDNEQFF.

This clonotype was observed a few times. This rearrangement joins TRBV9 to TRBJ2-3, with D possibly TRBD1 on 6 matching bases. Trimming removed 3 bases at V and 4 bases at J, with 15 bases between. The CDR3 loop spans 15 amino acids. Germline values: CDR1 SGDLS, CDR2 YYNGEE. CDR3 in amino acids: CASSEQGSTPDTQYF. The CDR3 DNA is TGTGCCAGCAGCGAACAGGGATCAACCCCAGATACGCAGTATTTT.

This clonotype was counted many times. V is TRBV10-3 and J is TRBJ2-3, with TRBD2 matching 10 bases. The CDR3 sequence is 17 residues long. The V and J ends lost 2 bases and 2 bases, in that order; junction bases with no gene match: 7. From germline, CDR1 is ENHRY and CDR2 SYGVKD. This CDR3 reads CAISEGALAGYTDTQYF. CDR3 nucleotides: TGTGCCATCAGTGAGGGGGCACTAGCGGGATACACAGATACGCAGTATTTT.

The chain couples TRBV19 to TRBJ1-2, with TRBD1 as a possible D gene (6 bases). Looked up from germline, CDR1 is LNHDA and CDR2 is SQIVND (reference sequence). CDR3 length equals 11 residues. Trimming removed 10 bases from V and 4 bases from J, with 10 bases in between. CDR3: CAIRGGYGYTF. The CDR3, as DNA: TGTGCCATTAGAGGGGGCTATGGCTACACCTTC.

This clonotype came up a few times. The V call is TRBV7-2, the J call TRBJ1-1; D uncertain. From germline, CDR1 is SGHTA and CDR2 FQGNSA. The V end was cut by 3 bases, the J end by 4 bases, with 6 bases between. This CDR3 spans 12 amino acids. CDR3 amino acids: CASSLWTTEAFF. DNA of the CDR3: TGTGCCAGCAGCTTGTGGACCACTGAAGCTTTCTTT.

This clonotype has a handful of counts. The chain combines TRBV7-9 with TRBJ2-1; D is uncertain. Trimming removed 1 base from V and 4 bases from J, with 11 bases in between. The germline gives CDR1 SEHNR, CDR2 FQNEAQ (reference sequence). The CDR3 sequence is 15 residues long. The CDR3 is CASSLDWAAYNEQFF. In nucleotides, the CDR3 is TGTGCCAGCAGCTTAGACTGGGCCGCATACAATGAGCAGTTCTTC.

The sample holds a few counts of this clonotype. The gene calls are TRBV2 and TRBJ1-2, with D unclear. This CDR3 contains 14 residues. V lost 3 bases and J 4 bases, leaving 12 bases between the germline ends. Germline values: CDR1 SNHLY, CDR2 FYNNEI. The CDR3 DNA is TGTGCCAGCAGTGAGGGTCTTCGCGGCTATGGCTACACCTTC. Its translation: CASSEGLRGYGYTF.

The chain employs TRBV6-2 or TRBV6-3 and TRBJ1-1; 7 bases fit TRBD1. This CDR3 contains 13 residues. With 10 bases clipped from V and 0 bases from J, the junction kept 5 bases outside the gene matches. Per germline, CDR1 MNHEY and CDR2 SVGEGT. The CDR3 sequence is CATRDSLNTEAFF. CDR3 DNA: TGTGCCACCAGGGACAGCCTGAACACTGAAGCTTTCTTT.

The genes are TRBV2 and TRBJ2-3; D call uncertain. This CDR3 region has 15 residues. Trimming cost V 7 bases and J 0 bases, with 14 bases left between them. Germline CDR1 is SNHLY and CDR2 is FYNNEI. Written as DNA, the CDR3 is TGTGCCAGCAAACCCACCCCGAGTAGCACAGATACGCAGTATTTT. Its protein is CASKPTPSSTDTQYF.

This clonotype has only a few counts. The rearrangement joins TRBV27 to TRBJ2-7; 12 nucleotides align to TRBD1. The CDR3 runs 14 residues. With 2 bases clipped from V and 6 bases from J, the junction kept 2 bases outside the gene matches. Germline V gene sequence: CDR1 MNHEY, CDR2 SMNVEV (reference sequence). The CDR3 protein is CASSLGTGGLEQYF. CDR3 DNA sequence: TGTGCCAGCAGTTTAGGGACAGGGGGCCTCGAGCAGTACTTC.

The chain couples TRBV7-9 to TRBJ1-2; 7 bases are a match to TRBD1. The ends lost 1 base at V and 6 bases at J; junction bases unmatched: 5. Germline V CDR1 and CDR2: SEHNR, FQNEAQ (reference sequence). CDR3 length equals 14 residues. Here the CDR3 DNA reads TGTGCCAGCAGCTTAGGACAGGGAATCGATGGCTACACCTTC. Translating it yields CASSLGQGIDGYTF.

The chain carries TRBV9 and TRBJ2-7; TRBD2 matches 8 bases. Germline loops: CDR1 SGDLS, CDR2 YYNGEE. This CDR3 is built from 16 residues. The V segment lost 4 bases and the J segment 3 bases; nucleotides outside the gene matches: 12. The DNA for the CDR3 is TGTGCCAGCAGCCCACTTCCCGCTAGCGGGCTCTACGAGCAGTACTTC. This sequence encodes CASSPLPASGLYEQYF.

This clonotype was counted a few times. Here the CDR3 DNA reads TGTGCCAGTAGATGGACTAGCGGGGACAATGAGCAGTTCTTC. Its translation: CASRWTSGDNEQFF. This rearrangement joins TRBV19 to TRBJ2-1; 12 positions agree with TRBD2. CDR3 length: 14 amino acids. The trim removed 6 bases at V and 5 bases at J, leaving 2 bases unmatched. Germline V lookup: CDR1 LNHDA, CDR2 SQIVND (reference sequence).

The CDR3 spells CASTSDDRVNEKLFF. DNA for the CDR3: TGTGCCAGCACTTCAGACGACAGGGTTAATGAAAAACTGTTTTTT. V usage is TRBV12-3 or TRBV12-4 and J usage is TRBJ1-4, with 7 bases matching TRBD1. The CDR3 spans 15 residues. V was pared by 7 bases and J by 4 bases, with 9 bases of the junction left unmatched.

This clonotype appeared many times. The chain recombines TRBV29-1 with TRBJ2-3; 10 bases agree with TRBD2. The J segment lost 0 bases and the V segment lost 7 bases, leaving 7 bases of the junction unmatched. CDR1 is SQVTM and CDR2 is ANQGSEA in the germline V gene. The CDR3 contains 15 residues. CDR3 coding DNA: TGCAGCGCTCGGGAGCGGGGGGGAAGCACAGATACGCAGTATTTT. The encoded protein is CSARERGGSTDTQYF.

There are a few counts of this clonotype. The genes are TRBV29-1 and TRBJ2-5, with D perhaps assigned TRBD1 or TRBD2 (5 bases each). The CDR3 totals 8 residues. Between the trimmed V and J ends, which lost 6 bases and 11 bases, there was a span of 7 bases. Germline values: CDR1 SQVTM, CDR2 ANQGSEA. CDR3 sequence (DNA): TGCAGCGTGGGACCGCAGTACTTC. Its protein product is CSVGPQYF. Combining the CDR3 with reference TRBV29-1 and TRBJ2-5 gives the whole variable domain SAVISQKPSRDICQRGTSLTIQCQVDSQVTMMFWYRQQPGQSLTLIATANQGSEATYESGFVIDKFPISRPNLTFSTLTVSNMSPEDSSIYLCSVGPQYFGPGTRLLVL.